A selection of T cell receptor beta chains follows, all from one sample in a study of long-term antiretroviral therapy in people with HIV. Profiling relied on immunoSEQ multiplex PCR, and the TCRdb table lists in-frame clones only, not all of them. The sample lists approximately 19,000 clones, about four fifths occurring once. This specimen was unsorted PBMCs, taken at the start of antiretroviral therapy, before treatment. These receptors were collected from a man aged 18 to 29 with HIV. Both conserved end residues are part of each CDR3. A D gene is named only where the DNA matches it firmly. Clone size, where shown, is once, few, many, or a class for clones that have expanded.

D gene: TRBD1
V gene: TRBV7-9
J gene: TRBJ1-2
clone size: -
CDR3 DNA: TGTGCCAGCAGCCCTGTTGACAGGGGGCGCGATGGCTACACCTTC
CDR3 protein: CASSPVDRGRDGYTF

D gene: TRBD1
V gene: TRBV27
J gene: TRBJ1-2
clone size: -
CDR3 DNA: TGTGCCAGCAGTTTCCGGCTAACAGGGGTATCCTATGGCTACACCTTC
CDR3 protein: CASSFRLTGVSYGYTF

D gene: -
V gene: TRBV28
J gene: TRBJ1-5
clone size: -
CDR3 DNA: TGTGCCAGCAGTACGACCTTGGACAGAGGAGGTTTGGGCAATCAGCCCCAGCATTTT
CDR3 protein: CASSTTLDRGGLGNQPQHF

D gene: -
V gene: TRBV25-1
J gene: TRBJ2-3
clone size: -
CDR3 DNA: TGTGCCAGCAGCTGGGGGAGGACGCAGTATTTT
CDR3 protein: CASSWGRTQYF

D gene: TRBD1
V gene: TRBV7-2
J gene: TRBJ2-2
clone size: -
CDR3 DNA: TGTGCCAGCAGCCGGACAGGGGGAATAGCCGGGGAGCTGTTTTTT
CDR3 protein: CASSRTGGIAGELFF

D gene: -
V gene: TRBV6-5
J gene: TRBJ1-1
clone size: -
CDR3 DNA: TGTGCCAGCAGTTCCGGACCTAGCCTTGAAGCTTTCTTT
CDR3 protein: CASSSGPSLEAFF

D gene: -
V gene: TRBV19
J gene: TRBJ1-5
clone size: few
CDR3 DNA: TGTGCCAGTAGTTTCAGGATGGGGGGCAATCAGCCCCAGCATTTT
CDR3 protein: CASSFRMGGNQPQHF

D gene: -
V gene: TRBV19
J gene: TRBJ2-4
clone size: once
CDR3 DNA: TGTGCCAGTCGAGGCGTACCAAAAAACATTCAGTACTTC
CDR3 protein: CASRGVPKNIQYF

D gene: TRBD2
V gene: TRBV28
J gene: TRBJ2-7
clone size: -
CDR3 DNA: TGTGCCAGCAGCTCAGCGGGAGCCGACACCTACGAGCAGTACTTC
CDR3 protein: CASSSAGADTYEQYF

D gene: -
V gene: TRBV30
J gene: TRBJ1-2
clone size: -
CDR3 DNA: TGTGCCTGGGGGGGGAGCCAACGGGCGTACTATGGCTACACCTTC
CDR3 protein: CAWGGSQRAYYGYTF

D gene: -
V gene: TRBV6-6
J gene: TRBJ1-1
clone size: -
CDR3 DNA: TGTGCCAGCAGTTACGGCGGGGTTCAAGCTTTCTTT
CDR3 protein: CASSYGGVQAFF

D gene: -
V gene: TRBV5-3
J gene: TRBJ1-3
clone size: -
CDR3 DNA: TGTGCCAGAAGCTTGGACAGCTCTGGAAACACCATATATTTT
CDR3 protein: CARSLDSSGNTIYF

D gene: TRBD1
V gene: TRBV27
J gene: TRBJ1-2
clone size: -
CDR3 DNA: TGTGCCAGCAGTCCGTTAAGGACAGGGGGCTGTTATGGCTACACCTTC
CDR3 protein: CASSPLRTGGCYGYTF

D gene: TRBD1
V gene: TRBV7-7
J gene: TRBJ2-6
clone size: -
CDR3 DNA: TGTGCCAGCAGCCCTCTCCCGGGACAGGGACCTTCTGGGGCCAACGTCCTGACTTTC
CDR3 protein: CASSPLPGQGPSGANVLTF

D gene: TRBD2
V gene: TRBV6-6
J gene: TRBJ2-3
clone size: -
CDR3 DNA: TGTGCCAGCAGTTACACCGGGACTAGCGGGACAGATACGCAGTATTTT
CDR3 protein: CASSYTGTSGTDTQYF

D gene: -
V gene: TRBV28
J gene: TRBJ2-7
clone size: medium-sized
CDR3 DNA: TGTGCCAGCAGTTTCGGCAGGGACGAGCAGTACTTC
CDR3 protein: CASSFGRDEQYF

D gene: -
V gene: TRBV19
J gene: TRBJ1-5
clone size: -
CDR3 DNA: TGTGCCAGTAGTACAAAACAGGGTTACCGTCAGCCCCAGCATTTT
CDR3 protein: CASSTKQGYRQPQHF

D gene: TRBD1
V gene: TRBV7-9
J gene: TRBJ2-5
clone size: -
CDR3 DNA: TGTGCCAGCGGATCCGGGACAGAATATCCCCAAGAGACCCAGTACTTC
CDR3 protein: CASGSGTEYPQETQYF

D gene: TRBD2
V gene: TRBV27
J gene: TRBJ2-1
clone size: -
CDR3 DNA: TGTGCCAGCAGTCCTTCGGGGGGCGGGAGGAGGAATGAGCAGTTCTTC
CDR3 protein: CASSPSGGGRRNEQFF

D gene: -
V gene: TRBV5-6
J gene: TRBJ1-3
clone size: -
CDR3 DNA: TGTGCCAGCAGCTCCACAGGGTGGGGAGGAAACACCATATATTTT
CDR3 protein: CASSSTGWGGNTIYF

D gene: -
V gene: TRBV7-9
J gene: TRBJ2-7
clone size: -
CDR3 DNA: TGTGCCAGCAGCCGTTCCGGGGGGCTGATCTACGAGCAGTACTTC
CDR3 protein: CASSRSGGLIYEQYF

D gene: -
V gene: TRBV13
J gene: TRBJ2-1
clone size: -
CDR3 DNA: TGTGCCAGCAGCTCCCAGCCGAGTGTGAGCTCCTACAATGAGCAGTTCTTC
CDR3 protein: CASSSQPSVSSYNEQFF

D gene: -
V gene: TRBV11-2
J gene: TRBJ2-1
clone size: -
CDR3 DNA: TGTGCCAGCAGCTTAGGGCAACTAAATGAGCAGTTCTTC
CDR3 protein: CASSLGQLNEQFF

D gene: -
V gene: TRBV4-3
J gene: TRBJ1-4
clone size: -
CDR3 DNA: TGCGCCAGCAGCCAATCGGAGTCCGGGACATTTAATGAAAAACTGTTTTTT
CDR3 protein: CASSQSESGTFNEKLFF

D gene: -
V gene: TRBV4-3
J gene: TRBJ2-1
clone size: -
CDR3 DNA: TGCGCCAGCAGCCAAGATGAGGCCGCGGCGGGACCTCTCTACAATGAGCAGTTCTTC
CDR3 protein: CASSQDEAAAGPLYNEQFF

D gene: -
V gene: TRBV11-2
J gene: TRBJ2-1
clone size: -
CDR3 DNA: TGTGCCAGCAGCCCCCGGACTGAACGCGACAATGAGCAGTTCTTC
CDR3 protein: CASSPRTERDNEQFF

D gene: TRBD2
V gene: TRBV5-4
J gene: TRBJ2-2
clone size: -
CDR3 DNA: TGTGCCAGCAGCCCTGAAGCGGGACTGGACACCGGGGAGCTGTTTTTT
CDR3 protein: CASSPEAGLDTGELFF

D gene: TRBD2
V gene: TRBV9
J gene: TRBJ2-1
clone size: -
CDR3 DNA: TGTGCCAGCAGCGCCATGGGACTAGCGGGTAACAATGAGCAGTTCTTC
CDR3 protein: CASSAMGLAGNNEQFF

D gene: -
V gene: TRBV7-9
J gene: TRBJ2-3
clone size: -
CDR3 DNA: TGTGCCAGCAGGGCGGGCACAGATACGCAGTATTTT
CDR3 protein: CASRAGTDTQYF

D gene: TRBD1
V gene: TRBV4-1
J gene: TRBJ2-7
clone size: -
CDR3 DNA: TGCGCCAGCAGCCAAGGGGCTGGACAGGGCTCCGAGCAGTACTTC
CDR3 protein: CASSQGAGQGSEQYF

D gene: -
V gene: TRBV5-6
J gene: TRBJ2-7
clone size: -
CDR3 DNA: TGTGCCAGCAGCTCATTAGTCCAGGGGATCTACGAGCAGTACTTC
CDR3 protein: CASSSLVQGIYEQYF

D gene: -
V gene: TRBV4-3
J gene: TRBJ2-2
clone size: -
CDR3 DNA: TGCGCCAGCAGCCAAGCGGGACCGGCTTCCGGGGAGCTGTTTTTT
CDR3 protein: CASSQAGPASGELFF

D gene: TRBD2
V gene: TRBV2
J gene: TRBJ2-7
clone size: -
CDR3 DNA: TGTGCCAGCAACGGCGGGGGCTCCTACGAGCAGTACTTC
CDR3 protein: CASNGGGSYEQYF

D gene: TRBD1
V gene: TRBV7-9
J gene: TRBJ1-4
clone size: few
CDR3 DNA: TGTGCCAGCTCGGGACAGGGCGAAAAACTGTTTTTT
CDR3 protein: CASSGQGEKLFF

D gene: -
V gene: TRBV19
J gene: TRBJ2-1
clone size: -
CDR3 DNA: TGTGCCAGCCAAGAACTAGGCAATGAGCAGTTCTTC
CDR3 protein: CASQELGNEQFF

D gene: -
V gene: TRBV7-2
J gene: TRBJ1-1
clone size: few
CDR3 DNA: TGTGCCAGCAGCTTATATGGGGTTGAAGCTTTCTTT
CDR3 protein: CASSLYGVEAFF

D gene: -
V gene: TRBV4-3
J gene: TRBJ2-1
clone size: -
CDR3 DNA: TGCGCCAGCAGCCAAGATTTCGTGGGCGCCTACAATGAGCAGTTCTTC
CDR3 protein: CASSQDFVGAYNEQFF

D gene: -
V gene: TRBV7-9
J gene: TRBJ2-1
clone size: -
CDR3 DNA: TGTGCCAGCAGCTTAGGATTCGGAGCGGATGAGCAGTTCTTC
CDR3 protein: CASSLGFGADEQFF

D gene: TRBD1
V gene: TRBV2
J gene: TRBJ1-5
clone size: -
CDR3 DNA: TGTGCCAGCAGTACAACAGGGGGCCCTCTTGGGCCCCAGCATTTT
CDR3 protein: CASSTTGGPLGPQHF

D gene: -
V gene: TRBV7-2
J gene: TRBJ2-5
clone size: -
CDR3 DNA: TGTGCCAGCAGCCTTGGACTCAAAGAGACCCAGTACTTC
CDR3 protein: CASSLGLKETQYF

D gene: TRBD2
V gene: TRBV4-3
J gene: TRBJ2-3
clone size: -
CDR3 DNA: TGCGCCAGCAGCCAAGGGTGGGGAGCGGGAAACACAGATACGCAGTATTTT
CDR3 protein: CASSQGWGAGNTDTQYF

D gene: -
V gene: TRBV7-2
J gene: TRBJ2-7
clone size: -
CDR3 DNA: TGTGCCAGCAGTCCGGGTCCTTTGGACATCGAGCAGTACTTC
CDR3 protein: CASSPGPLDIEQYF

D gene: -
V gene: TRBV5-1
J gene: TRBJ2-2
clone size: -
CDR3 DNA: TGCGCCAGCAGCTTCGGGACCTACACCGGGGAGCTGTTTTTT
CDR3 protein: CASSFGTYTGELFF

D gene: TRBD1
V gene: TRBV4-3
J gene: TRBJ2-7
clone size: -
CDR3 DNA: TGCGCCAGCAGCCAAGATGGGACAGGGGGCTCCTACGAGCAGTACTTC
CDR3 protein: CASSQDGTGGSYEQYF

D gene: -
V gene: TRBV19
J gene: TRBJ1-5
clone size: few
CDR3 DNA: TGTGCCAGTAGTTTAAGTCTCGGACAGCCCCAGCATTTT
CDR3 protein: CASSLSLGQPQHF

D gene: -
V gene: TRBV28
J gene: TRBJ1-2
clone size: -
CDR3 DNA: TGTGCCAGCAGTTTAGTGGGGGGAGGCTACACCTTC
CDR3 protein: CASSLVGGGYTF

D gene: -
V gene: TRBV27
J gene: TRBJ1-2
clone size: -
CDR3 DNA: TGTGCCAGCTATGGCCTCTATGGCTACACCTTC
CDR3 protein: CASYGLYGYTF

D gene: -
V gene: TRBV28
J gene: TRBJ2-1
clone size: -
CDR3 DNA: TGTGCCAGCGGGAGCCTCAAGGATGAGCAGTTCTTC
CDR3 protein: CASGSLKDEQFF

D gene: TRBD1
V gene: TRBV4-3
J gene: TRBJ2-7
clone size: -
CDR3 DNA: TGCGCCAGCAGCCACCCGGGACAGGGAGTCGGCGAGCAGTACTTC
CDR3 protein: CASSHPGQGVGEQYF

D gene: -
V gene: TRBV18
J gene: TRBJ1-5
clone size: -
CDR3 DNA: TGTGCCAGCTCACTGACGGGGGGGGATCAGCCCCAGCATTTT
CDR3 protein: CASSLTGGDQPQHF

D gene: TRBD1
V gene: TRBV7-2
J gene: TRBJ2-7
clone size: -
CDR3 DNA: TGTGCCAGCAGCTTAACCGGACAGGGAGGCTCCTACGAGCAGTACTTC
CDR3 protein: CASSLTGQGGSYEQYF

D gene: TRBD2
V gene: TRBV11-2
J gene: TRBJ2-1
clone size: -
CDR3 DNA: TGTGCCAGCAGCCTTGTTACTAGCGGGAGCACCTACAATGAGCAGTTCTTC
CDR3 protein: CASSLVTSGSTYNEQFF

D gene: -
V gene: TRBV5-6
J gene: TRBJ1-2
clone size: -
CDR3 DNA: TGTGCCAGCACTCAACCCGGGACACGGGGAAACTATGGCTACACCTTC
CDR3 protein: CASTQPGTRGNYGYTF

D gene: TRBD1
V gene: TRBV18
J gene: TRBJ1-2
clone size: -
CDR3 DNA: TGTGCCAGCTCGCCCTCCCCCACAGGGGGCAATGGCTACACCTTC
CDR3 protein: CASSPSPTGGNGYTF

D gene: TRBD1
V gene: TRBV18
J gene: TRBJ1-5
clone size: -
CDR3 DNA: TGTGCCAGCTCACCAGCCGGACCGGGACAGTTAAATCAGCCCCAGCATTTT
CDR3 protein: CASSPAGPGQLNQPQHF

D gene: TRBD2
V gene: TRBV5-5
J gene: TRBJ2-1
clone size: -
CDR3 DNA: TGTGCCAGCAGCCCCACCGGGACTAGCGCACTCAATGAGCAGTTCTTC
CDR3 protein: CASSPTGTSALNEQFF

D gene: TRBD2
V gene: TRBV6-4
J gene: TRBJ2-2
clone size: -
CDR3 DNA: TGTGCCAGCAGTGAACAAGCGGGAGCGGCCACCGGGGAGCTGTTTTTT
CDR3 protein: CASSEQAGAATGELFF

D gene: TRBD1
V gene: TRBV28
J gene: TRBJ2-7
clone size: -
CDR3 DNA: TGTGCCAGCAGTTTACGTCGTACCGGGACAGGGTCCTACGAGCAGTACTTC
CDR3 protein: CASSLRRTGTGSYEQYF

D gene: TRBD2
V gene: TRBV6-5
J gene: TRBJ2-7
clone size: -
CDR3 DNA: TGTGCCAGCAATCCTAGCGGGACCTACGAGCAGTACTTC
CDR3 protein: CASNPSGTYEQYF